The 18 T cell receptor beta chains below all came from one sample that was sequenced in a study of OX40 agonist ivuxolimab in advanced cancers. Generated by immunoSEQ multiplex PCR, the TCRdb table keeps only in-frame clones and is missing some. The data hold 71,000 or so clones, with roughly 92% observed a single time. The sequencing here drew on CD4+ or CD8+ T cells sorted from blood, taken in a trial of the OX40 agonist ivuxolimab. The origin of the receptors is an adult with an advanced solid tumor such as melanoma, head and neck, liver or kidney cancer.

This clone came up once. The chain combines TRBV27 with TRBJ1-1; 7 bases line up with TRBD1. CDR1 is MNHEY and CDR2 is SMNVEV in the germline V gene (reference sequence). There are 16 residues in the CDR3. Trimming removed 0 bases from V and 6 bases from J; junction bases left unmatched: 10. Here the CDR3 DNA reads TGTGCCAGCAGTTTATCGTTCGGGCAGGGGGAGTCTGAAGCTTTCTTT. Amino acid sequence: CASSLSFGQGESEAFF.

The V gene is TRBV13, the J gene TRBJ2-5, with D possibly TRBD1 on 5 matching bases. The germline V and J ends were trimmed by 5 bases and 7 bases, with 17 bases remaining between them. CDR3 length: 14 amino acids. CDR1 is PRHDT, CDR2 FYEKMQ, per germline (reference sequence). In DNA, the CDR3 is TGTGCCAGCAGCGAAAGTACAGGCCTCGGGACCCAGTACTTC. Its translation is CASSESTGLGTQYF.

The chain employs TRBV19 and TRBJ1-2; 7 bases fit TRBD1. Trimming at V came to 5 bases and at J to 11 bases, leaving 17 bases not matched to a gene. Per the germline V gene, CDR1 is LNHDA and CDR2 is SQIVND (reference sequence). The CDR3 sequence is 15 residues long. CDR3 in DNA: TGTGCCAGTAGTTACGGCAGGGGGTACGAGAGGGGATACACCTTC. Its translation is CASSYGRGYERGYTF.

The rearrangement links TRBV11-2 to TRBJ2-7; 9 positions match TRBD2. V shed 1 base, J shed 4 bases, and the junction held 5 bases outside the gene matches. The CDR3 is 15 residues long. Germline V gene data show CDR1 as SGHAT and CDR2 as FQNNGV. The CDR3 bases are TGTGCCAGCAGCTTAGGGGGTAGCGGGGGTTACGAGCAGTACTTC. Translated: CASSLGGSGGYEQYF.

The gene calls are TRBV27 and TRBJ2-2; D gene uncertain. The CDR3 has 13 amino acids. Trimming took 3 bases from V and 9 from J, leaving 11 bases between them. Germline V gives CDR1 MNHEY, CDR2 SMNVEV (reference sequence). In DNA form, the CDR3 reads TGTGCCAGCAGTTTTCGAGCGTCTAGGGAGCTGTTTTTT. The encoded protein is CASSFRASRELFF.

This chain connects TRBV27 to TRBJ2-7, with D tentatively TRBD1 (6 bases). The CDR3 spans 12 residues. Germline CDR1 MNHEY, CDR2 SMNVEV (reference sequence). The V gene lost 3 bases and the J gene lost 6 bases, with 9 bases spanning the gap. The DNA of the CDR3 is TGTGCCAGCAGTTTCCCAGGGGCCGAGCAGTACTTC. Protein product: CASSFPGAEQYF.

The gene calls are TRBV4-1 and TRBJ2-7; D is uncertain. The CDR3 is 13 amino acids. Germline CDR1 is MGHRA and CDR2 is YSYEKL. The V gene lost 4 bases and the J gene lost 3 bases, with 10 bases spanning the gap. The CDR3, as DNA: TGCGCCAGCAGCCCACTCTACGACTACGAGCAGTACTTC. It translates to CASSPLYDYEQYF.

The CDR3, as DNA: TGTGCCAGCAGCGTACGCGGGAGCGGCACCGGGGAGCTGTTTTTT. Its translation: CASSVRGSGTGELFF. This chain uses TRBV9 with TRBJ2-2; TRBD2 agrees at 7 bases. J gave up 4 bases and V 1 base, and 4 bases lay outside the gene matches. Germline CDR1 and CDR2: SGDLS and YYNGEE. This CDR3 is built from 15 residues.

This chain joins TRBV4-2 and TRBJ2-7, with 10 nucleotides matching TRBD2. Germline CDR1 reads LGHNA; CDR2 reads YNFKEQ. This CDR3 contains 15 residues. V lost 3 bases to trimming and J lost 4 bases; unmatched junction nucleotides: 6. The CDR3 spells CASSHLAGGRYEQYF. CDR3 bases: TGTGCCAGCAGCCACTTAGCGGGAGGAAGATACGAGCAGTACTTC.

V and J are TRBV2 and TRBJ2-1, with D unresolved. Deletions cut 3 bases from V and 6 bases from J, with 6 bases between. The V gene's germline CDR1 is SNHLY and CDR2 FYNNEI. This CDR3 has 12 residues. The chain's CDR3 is CASSDSFNEQFF. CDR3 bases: TGTGCCAGCAGTGACAGTTTCAATGAGCAGTTCTTC.

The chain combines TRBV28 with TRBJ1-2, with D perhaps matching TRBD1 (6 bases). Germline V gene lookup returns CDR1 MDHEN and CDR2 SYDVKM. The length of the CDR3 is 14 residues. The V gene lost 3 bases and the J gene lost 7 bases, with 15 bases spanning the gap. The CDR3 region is CASSLGAGRLGYTF. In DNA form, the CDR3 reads TGTGCCAGCAGTTTGGGGGCGGGTCGACTTGGCTACACCTTC.

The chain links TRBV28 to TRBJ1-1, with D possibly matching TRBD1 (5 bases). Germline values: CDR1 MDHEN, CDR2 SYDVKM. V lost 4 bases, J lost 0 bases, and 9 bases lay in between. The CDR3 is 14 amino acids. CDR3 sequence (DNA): TGTGCCAGCAGTTCAGGGTGGGTGAACACTGAAGCTTTCTTT. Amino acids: CASSSGWVNTEAFF.

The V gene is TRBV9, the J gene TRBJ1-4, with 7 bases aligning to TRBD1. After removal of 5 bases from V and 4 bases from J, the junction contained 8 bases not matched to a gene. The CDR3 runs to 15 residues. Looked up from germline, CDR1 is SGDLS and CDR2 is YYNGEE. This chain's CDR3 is CASSPSGGDNEKLFF. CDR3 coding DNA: TGTGCCAGCAGTCCCTCAGGGGGTGATAATGAAAAACTGTTTTTT. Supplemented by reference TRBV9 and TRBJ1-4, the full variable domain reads DSGVTQTPKHLITATGQRVTLRCSPRSGDLSVYWYQQSLDQGLQFLIQYYNGEERAKGNILERFSAQQFPDLHSELNLSSLELGDSALYFCASSPSGGDNEKLFFGSGTQLSVL.

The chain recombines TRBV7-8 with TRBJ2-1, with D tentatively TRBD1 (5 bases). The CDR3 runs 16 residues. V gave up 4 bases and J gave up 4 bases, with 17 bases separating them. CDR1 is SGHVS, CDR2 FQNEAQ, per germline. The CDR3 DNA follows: TGTGCCAGCAGCTCTTACATAGACAGTGATTACAATGAGCAGTTCTTC. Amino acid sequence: CASSSYIDSDYNEQFF.

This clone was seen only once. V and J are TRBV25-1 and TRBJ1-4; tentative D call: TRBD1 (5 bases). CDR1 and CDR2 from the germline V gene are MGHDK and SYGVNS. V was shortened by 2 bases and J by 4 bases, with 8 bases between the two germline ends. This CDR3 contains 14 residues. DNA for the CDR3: TGTGCCAGCAGTGAAAGACAGCTTAATGAAAAACTGTTTTTT. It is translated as CASSERQLNEKLFF. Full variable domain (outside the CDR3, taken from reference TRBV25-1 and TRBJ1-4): EADIYQTPRYLVIGTGKKITLECSQTMGHDKMYWYQQDPGMELHLIHYSYGVNSTEKGDLSSESTVSRIRTEHFPLTLESARPSHTSQYLCASSERQLNEKLFFGSGTQLSVL.

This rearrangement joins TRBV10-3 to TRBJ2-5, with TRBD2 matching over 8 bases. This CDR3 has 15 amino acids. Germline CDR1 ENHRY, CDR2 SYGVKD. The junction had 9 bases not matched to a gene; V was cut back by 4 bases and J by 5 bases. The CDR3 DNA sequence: TGTGCCATCAGTGGCGCGGGGGGCCCGTGGGAGACCCAGTACTTC. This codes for CAISGAGGPWETQYF.

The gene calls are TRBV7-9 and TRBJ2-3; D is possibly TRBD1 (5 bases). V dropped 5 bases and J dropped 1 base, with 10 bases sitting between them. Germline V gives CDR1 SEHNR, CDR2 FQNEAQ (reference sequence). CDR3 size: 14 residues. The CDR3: CASSPGMGTDTQYF. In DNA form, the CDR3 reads TGTGCCAGCAGCCCAGGGATGGGCACAGATACGCAGTATTTT.

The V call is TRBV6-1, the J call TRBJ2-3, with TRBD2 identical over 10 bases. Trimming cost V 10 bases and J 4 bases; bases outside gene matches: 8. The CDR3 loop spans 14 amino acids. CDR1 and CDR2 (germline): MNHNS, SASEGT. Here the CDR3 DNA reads TGTGCCACCACGGGGCTAGCGGGAGCAGATACGCAGTATTTT. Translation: CATTGLAGADTQYF.